This TCR beta chain appears in the sequencing data of a study of T cells in women clearing cervical HPV infection. The overall study: Case blood was drawn a median approximately 150 days after lesion detection. Study-wide findings and caveats: Controls had more TRBV6-7 (approximately 0.16%) than cases (roughly 0.11%).

immunoSEQ multiplex PCR used an average of roughly 1,100 ng genomic DNA. Only in-frame clones appear in the TCRdb table, and some are missing; sequencing was by immunoSEQ multiplex PCR. The sample features about 36,000 clones, with 3.7% in its top ten. Trimming removed 5 bases at V and 6 bases at J, with 11 bases between. The V gene's germline CDR1 is MDHEN and CDR2 SYDVKM. The CDR3 loop spans 12 amino acids. Comments on this clone: Its antigen is as yet unknown. The DNA ends 3 residues before the CDR3 does, and the rest of the CDR3 is filled in from the germline J gene.

V gene TRBV28 combines with J gene TRBJ2-7, with D possibly matching TRBD1 (5 bases). The sequenced sample was blood buffy coat. The TCR comes from a woman aged 18 to 75 with a cervical HPV16 infection that either progressed to CIN3+ or cleared (not recorded which). CDR3 bases read: TGTGCCAGCAGTCCACTGGGGCGCGAG. Translated: CASSPLGRE. The CDR3 in its entirety is CASSPLGREQYF. Variable domain in full (rest from reference TRBV28 and TRBJ2-7): DVKVTQSSRYLVKRTGEKVFLECVQDMDHENMFWYRQDPGLGLRLIYFSYDVKMKEKGDIPEGYSVSREKKERFSLILESASTNQTSMYLCASSPLGREQYFGPGTRLTVT.